This T cell receptor beta chain was sequenced in a study of cytomegalovirus exposure and HLA in healthy donors. PCR was performed using 60 Vbeta and 13 Jbeta primers. Data came from immunoSEQ multiplex PCR; TCRdb stores just in-frame clones and leaves some out. The sample records 150,000 or so clones, around 88% being singletons. As to this clone: Antigen specificity is unknown.

Study conclusions and caveats: High specificity and sensitivity for cytomegalovirus status were reported for the classifier. Certain sequence variants were highly shared and formed a cluster, and this cluster was likely a sequencing artifact. Confirmation in vitro established that a few CMV-associated chains were specific for CMV antigens. Among TCR sequences, most were rare, though some public TCRs appeared in many donors.

Germline CDR1 and CDR2: LNHNV and YYDKDF (reference sequence). V shed 4 bases, J shed 4 bases, and the junction held 3 bases outside the gene matches. CDR3 length equals 13 residues. The chain uses TRBV15 and TRBJ1-1; 7 positions match TRBD1. The origin of this receptor is a woman under 30 in good health and CMV-seronegative. The sequencing input was PBMCs. This CDR3 reads CATSIYRGTEAFF. The CDR3 bases are TGTGCCACCAGCATATACAGGGGCACTGAAGCTTTCTTT. The whole variable domain, remainder taken from reference TRBV15 and TRBJ1-1, is DAMVIQNPRYQVTQFGKPVTLSCSQTLNHNVMYWYQQKSSQAPKLLFHYYDKDFNNEADTPDNFQSRRPNTSFCFLDIRSPGLGDTAMYLCATSIYRGTEAFFGQGTRLTVV.